These T cell receptor beta chains were read from a single sample in a study of response to subunit inactivated influenza vaccine. TCRdb re-called the RT-PCR reads with MiXCR, one entry per CDR3 protein. The sample lists under 750,000 distinct CDR3 sequences, roughly 12% occurring once. The source material was PBMCs from blood, sampled on the day of vaccination. These receptors all stem from a man aged 50 to 59 who received an inactivated influenza vaccine. Each CDR3 is given with its conserved first and last residue. The D gene is left open where the match is weak. The size of a clone is reported for some rows only, either as once, few or many, or as a class for expanded clones.

j_call d_call clone_size v_call cdr3_aa cdr3_nt
TRBJ1-1 - few TRBV5-1 CASSLAGISGEAFF TGCGCCAGCAGCTTGGCCGGGATCTCGGGTGAAGCTTTCTTT
TRBJ2-1 TRBD2 - TRBV7-2 CASSLAGLAGVNEQFF TGTGCCAGCAGCTTAGCGGGGCTAGCGGGAGTAAATGAGCAGTTCTTC
TRBJ2-7 TRBD2 - TRBV20-1 CSASSPRESYEQYF TGCAGTGCTAGTTCCCCGCGGGAGTCTTACGAGCAGTACTTC
TRBJ2-1 - many TRBV24-1 CATSDLGGGDNNEQFF TGTGCCACCAGTGATTTAGGAGGGGGAGATAACAATGAGCAGTTCTTC
TRBJ2-5 - - TRBV6-5 CACSYSDMGYQETQYF TGTGCCTGCAGTTACTCGGACATGGGGTACCAAGAGACCCAGTACTTC
TRBJ2-1 - many TRBV4-3 CASSQDLGLEYNEQFF TGCGCCAGCAGCCAAGATCTGGGACTTGAATACAATGAGCAGTTCTTC
TRBJ2-5 TRBD1 few TRBV7-9 CASTTLPGQGAVETQYF TGTGCCAGCACCACTCTACCGGGACAGGGGGCGGTGGAGACCCAGTACTTC
TRBJ2-1 TRBD1 few TRBV24-1 CATSDRTGPYNEQFF TGTGCCACCAGTGACCGGACAGGGCCGTACAATGAGCAGTTCTTC
TRBJ2-7 - few TRBV23-1 CASSQMVHKSYEQYF TGCGCCAGCAGTCAAATGGTGCACAAATCCTACGAGCAGTACTTC
TRBJ2-3 TRBD2 few TRBV20-1 CSARFAGEGDTQYF TGCAGTGCTAGGTTCGCGGGAGAGGGAGATACGCAGTATTTT
TRBJ2-1 - few TRBV6-6 CASSNTDNEQFF TGTGCCAGCAGTAACACAGACAATGAGCAGTTCTTC
TRBJ1-2 - - TRBV6-1 CASRTPGRGIYGYTF TGTGCCAGCAGGACACCGGGACGGGGAATCTATGGCTACACCTTC
TRBJ1-6 - few TRBV4-1 CASSQGQPSPLHF TGCGCCAGCAGCCAAGGACAGCCGTCACCCCTCCACTTT
TRBJ2-4 - - TRBV27 CASSLTPVLAKNIQYF TGTGCCAGCAGTTTGACACCTGTTCTAGCCAAAAACATTCAGTACTTC
TRBJ2-1 - - TRBV12-3/TRBV12-4 CASSLAWDPYNEQFF TGTGCCAGCAGTTTAGCCTGGGATCCTTACAATGAGCAGTTCTTC
TRBJ2-1 - few TRBV12-3/TRBV12-4 CASSFEGFYNEQFF TGTGCCAGCAGTTTCGAGGGTTTTTACAATGAGCAGTTCTTC
TRBJ1-1 - few TRBV27 CASSIGRDTEAFF TGTGCCAGCAGTATCGGACGGGACACTGAAGCTTTCTTT
TRBJ1-1 - few TRBV20-1 CSARREEAFF TGCAGTGCTCGCCGGGAAGAAGCTTTCTTT
TRBJ1-2 TRBD1 - TRBV4-2 CASSQDVTGGNGYTF TGTGCCAGCAGCCAAGATGTCACAGGGGGAAATGGCTACACCTTC